The 21 T cell receptor beta chains given below trace back to one sample, sequenced in a study of blood T cell repertoires in COVID-19. The assay was immunoSEQ multiplex PCR, and TCRdb's table has in-frame clones only and misses some. The repertoire includes about 120,000 clones, 78% of them detected once, and roughly 2% sits in the top ten. Material for sequencing was peripheral blood. Every receptor here comes from a man aged 65-85 years with acute or convalescent COVID-19.

The V call is TRBV15, the J call TRBJ1-2, with TRBD1 matching 10 bases. There are 14 residues in the CDR3. V trimming: 5 bases; J trimming: 3 bases; junction bases outside the gene matches: 3. From germline, CDR1 is LNHNV and CDR2 YYDKDF (reference sequence). The CDR3 spells CATSAGQGYYGYTF. The DNA for the CDR3 is TGTGCCACCAGCGCGGGACAGGGGTACTATGGCTACACCTTC.

Comment on this clone: Different DNA sequences within this sample yield the same CDR3. J is TRBJ1-6 and V is TRBV5-1; 12 bases match TRBD1. The germline CDR1 and CDR2 sequences are SGHRS and YFSETQ. With V trimmed by 2 bases and J by 8 bases, 2 bases remained unmatched. The CDR3 is 15 residues long. Here the CDR3 DNA reads TGCGCCAGCAGCTTAGGGACAGGGGGCGATTCACCCCTCCACTTT. Residues: CASSLGTGGDSPLHF. Filled out from reference TRBV5-1 and TRBJ1-6, the complete variable domain reads KAGVTQTPRYLIKTRGQQVTLSCSPISGHRSVSWYQQTPGQGLQFLFEYFSETQRNKGNFPGRFSGRQFSNSRSEMNVSTLELGDSALYLCASSLGTGGDSPLHFGNGTRLTVT.

The genes are TRBV4-2 and TRBJ1-2; 7 nucleotides agree with TRBD1. The germline CDR1 and CDR2 sequences are LGHNA and YNFKEQ. Trimming took 0 bases from V and 7 from J; bases not matched to a gene: 14. The CDR3 runs 17 residues. The CDR3 coding sequence is TGTGCCAGCAGCCAAGATGTTGACAGGGCTAGACTTGGTGGCTACACCTTC. Translation: CASSQDVDRARLGGYTF.

The chain links TRBV5-1 to TRBJ1-1, with D hard to call. Germline V gives CDR1 SGHRS, CDR2 YFSETQ. CDR3 length equals 13 residues. The germline V and J ends were trimmed by 6 bases and 0 bases, with 9 bases remaining between them. CDR3 sequence: CASTELMNTEAFF. CDR3 in DNA: TGCGCCAGCACTGAGCTCATGAACACTGAAGCTTTCTTT.

The chain recombines TRBV19 with TRBJ1-2; TRBD1 might be the D (5 bases). Trimming left V 3 bases short and J 8 bases short, with 13 bases between. The CDR3 sequence is 13 residues long. CDR1 LNHDA and CDR2 SQIVND come from the germline V gene (reference sequence). The CDR3 DNA is TGTGCCAGTAGTATGGGGCACTTGCAGGGCTACACCTTC. This gives the protein CASSMGHLQGYTF.

The V gene is TRBV2, the J gene TRBJ2-7; TRBD1 is a possible D gene (5 bases). Germline CDR1 reads SNHLY; CDR2 reads FYNNEI. The CDR3 length is 13 residues. Trimming stripped 8 bases from V and 1 base from J, with 12 bases between. CDR3 sequence (DNA): TGTGCCAGCGGGGCGTTGACGTCCTACGAGCAGTACTTC. Its protein is CASGALTSYEQYF.

This clone was observed a few times. The chain recombines TRBV19 with TRBJ1-5; 7 nucleotides match TRBD1. Germline V gene data show CDR1 as LNHDA and CDR2 as SQIVND (reference sequence). V was pared by 6 bases and J by 6 bases, with 2 bases of the junction left unmatched. This CDR3 has 12 amino acids. The CDR3 DNA sequence: TGTGCCAGTAGGACAGGGCCTCAGCCCCAGCATTTT. This gives the protein CASRTGPQPQHF. Full variable domain (outside the CDR3, taken from reference TRBV19 and TRBJ1-5): DGGITQSPKYLFRKEGQNVTLSCEQNLNHDAMYWYRQDPGQGLRLIYYSQIVNDFQKGDIAEGYSVSREKKESFPLTVTSAQKNPTAFYLCASRTGPQPQHFGDGTRLSIL.

The rearrangement uses TRBV7-9 and TRBJ2-7, with a weak D call TRBD1 (5 bases). Germline CDR1 is SEHNR and CDR2 is FQNEAQ (reference sequence). V was pared by 2 bases and J by 0 bases, with 8 bases between. This CDR3 has 14 amino acids. The CDR3 DNA reads TGTGCCAGCAGCTTACGACAGCACTCCTACGAGCAGTACTTC. It translates to CASSLRQHSYEQYF.

This chain connects TRBV5-1 to TRBJ1-2; a weak D match, TRBD1 (6 bases). This CDR3 spans 13 amino acids. From germline, CDR1 is SGHRS and CDR2 YFSETQ. Trimming left V 1 base short and J 6 bases short, with 10 bases between. The DNA of the CDR3 is TGCGCCAGCAGCTTGTCGGCAGGGGATGGCTACACCTTC. Its protein product is CASSLSAGDGYTF.

This rearrangement joins TRBV30 to TRBJ2-7; possibly TRBD1 for D (6 bases). V lost 1 base and J lost 2, with 6 bases in between. Germline V CDR1 and CDR2: GTSNPN, SVGIG (reference sequence). The CDR3 spans 12 residues. For the CDR3, the DNA is TGTGCCTGGAGTGGGACAGCCTACGAGCAGTACTTC. It translates to CAWSGTAYEQYF.

The V call is TRBV3-1 (or the pseudogene TRBV3-2), the J call TRBJ2-2, with 10 positions matching TRBD1. This CDR3 spans 15 amino acids. CDR1 and CDR2 from the germline V gene are LGHDT and YNNKEL (reference sequence). J was trimmed by 7 bases and V by 7 bases; bases with no gene match: 9. CDR3 residues: CASTQDRGEVGELFF. CDR3 DNA: TGTGCCAGCACCCAGGACAGGGGGGAAGTCGGGGAGCTGTTTTTT.

The table lists this clone with a few counts. This chain connects TRBV19 to TRBJ1-4; possible D gene TRBD1, 6 bases. Germline-derived CDR1 and CDR2 are LNHDA and SQIVND (reference sequence). Trimming removed 3 bases at V and 6 bases at J, with 8 bases between. This CDR3 comprises 13 residues. The CDR3 loop is CASSMDRHEKLFF. The CDR3 DNA reads TGTGCCAGTAGTATGGACAGACATGAAAAACTGTTTTTT.

The rearrangement joins TRBV9 to TRBJ1-2; maybe TRBD1 (5 bases). V was cut by 4 bases and J by 6 bases, with 19 bases left in between. The CDR3 covers 15 residues. Germline CDR1 is SGDLS and CDR2 is YYNGEE. The CDR3 DNA is TGTGCCAGCAGCAACTTCCGCGGGACCGAGGATGGCTACACCTTC. The encoded protein is CASSNFRGTEDGYTF.

The rearrangement joins TRBV7-9 to TRBJ1-2, with D possibly matching TRBD1 (5 bases). V lost 5 bases and J lost 5, with 18 bases in between. CDR3 size: 15 residues. Germline V CDR1 and CDR2: SEHNR, FQNEAQ (reference sequence). The CDR3, as DNA: TGTGCCAGCAGCCCCATACAGGCCCTAAAGTATGGCTACACCTTC. Translated, it gives CASSPIQALKYGYTF.

The rearrangement joins TRBV27 to TRBJ1-5, with D possibly matching TRBD1 (5 bases). The V gene lost 3 bases and the J gene lost 7 bases, with 10 bases spanning the gap. This CDR3 has 13 amino acids. In germline, CDR1 is MNHEY, CDR2 SMNVEV (reference sequence). CDR3 coding DNA: TGTGCCAGCAGTTTGAACAGGCTGCAGCCCCAGCATTTT. This gives the protein CASSLNRLQPQHF.

The gene calls are TRBV7-8 and TRBJ1-5, with a tentative D call TRBD1 (5 bases). Per germline, CDR1 SGHVS and CDR2 FQNEAQ. This CDR3 is 21 amino acids long. V was trimmed by 5 bases and J by 0 bases, leaving 29 bases between them. The chain's CDR3 is CASSALTGGGDTWGSNQPQHF. CDR3 DNA: TGTGCCAGCAGCGCGCTAACTGGAGGAGGGGATACGTGGGGTAGCAATCAGCCCCAGCATTTT. Based on the CDR3 plus reference TRBV7-8 and TRBJ1-5, the full variable domain is GAGVSQSPRYKVAKRGQDVALRCDPISGHVSLFWYQQALGQGPEFLTYFQNEAQLDKSGLPSDRFFAERPEGSVSTLKIQRTQQEDSAVYLCASSALTGGGDTWGSNQPQHFGDGTRLSIL.

This rearrangement joins TRBV29-1 to TRBJ2-5; 9 positions match TRBD2. V lost 5 bases, J lost 4 bases, and 2 bases stayed unmatched. Looked up from germline, CDR1 is SQVTM and CDR2 is ANQGSEA. The CDR3 spans 12 residues. In DNA, the CDR3 is TGCAGCGTTAATAGCGGGGGAGAGACCCAGTACTTC. Its translation: CSVNSGGETQYF.

The CDR3: CASTGGGAVSNSPLHF. In nucleotides, the CDR3 is TGTGCCAGCACCGGAGGGGGGGCTGTAAGTAATTCACCCCTCCACTTT. J is TRBJ1-6 and V is TRBV2, with D possibly TRBD1 on 6 matching bases. This CDR3 has 16 residues. Germline CDR1 SNHLY, CDR2 FYNNEI. V was cut by 7 bases and J by 6 bases, with 19 bases left in between.

The table lists this clone with a count of one. The CDR3 DNA reads as TGTGCCAGCAGCCAAAGCACAGGGGTGGGGACCCAGTACTTC. Its translation is CASSQSTGVGTQYF. The chain recombines TRBV7-2 with TRBJ2-5; 7 nucleotides match TRBD1. With V trimmed by 5 bases and J by 7 bases, 10 bases remained unmatched. The CDR3 is 14 amino acids. Looked up from germline, CDR1 is SGHTA and CDR2 is FQGNSA.

This chain uses TRBV2 with TRBJ1-4; the match to TRBD1 covers 10 bases. From germline, CDR1 is SNHLY and CDR2 FYNNEI. The CDR3 loop spans 14 amino acids. The V segment lost 6 bases and the J segment 7 bases; nucleotides outside the gene matches: 5. The CDR3 DNA sequence: TGTGCCAGCAGGGACAGGGGGGCGGGTGAAAAACTGTTTTTT. Translating it yields CASRDRGAGEKLFF.

The V and J genes are TRBV4-2 and TRBJ2-3; 8 bases line up with TRBD2. Germline trimming cut 1 base from V and 5 bases from J; bases unmatched to any gene: 8. The CDR3 loop spans 16 amino acids. CDR1 LGHNA and CDR2 YNFKEQ come from the germline V gene. The CDR3: CASSQGKAGAGDTQYF. The CDR3 coding sequence is TGTGCCAGCAGCCAAGGTAAAGCGGGGGCCGGAGATACGCAGTATTTT.